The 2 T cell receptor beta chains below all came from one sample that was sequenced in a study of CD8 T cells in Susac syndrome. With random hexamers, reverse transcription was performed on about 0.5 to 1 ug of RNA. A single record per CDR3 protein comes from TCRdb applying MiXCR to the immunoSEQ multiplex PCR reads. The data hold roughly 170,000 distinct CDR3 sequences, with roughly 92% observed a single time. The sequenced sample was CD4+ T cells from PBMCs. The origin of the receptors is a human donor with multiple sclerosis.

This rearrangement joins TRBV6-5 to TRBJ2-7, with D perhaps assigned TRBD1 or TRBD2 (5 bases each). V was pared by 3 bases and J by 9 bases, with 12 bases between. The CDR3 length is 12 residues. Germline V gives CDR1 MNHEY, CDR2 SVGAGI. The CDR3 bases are TGTGCCAGCAGTTATGGGGGTACTATGCAGTACTTC. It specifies CASSYGGTMQYF.

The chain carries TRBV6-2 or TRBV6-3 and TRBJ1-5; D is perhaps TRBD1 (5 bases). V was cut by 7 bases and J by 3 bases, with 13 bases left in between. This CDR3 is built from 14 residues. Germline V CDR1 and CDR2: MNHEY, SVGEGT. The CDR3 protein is CASNPEGFNQPQHF. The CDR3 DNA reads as TGTGCCAGCAATCCCGAGGGGTTCAATCAGCCCCAGCATTTT.